This T cell receptor (beta chain) was profiled in a study of T cell repertoires in cytomegalovirus infection. Study-level information: CMV infection together with matching HLA type was indicated by public TCR beta signatures.

TCRdb reanalysed the reads using MiXCR and keeps one entry per CDR3 protein. The sample has approximately 500,000 distinct CDR3 sequences, approximately 15% seen once. Turning to this clonotype: Its antigen is still unknown.

Overall study results and limits: Totalled public TCR beta family frequency picked out people who carried CMV plus the relevant HLA. The ex vivo response was dominated by HLA-C-restricted CMV-specific TCR beta clonotypes.

This TCR came from a human donor in good health (CMV status not recorded). Some clones in this sample may be carry-over from other donors' samples. Sequencing used CD8+ T cells from PBMCs.

This CDR3 is CSARDPGTGLYEQYF. The DNA for the CDR3 is TGCAGTGCTAGAGATCCCGGGACCGGCCTCTACGAGCAGTACTTC. The chain combines TRBV20-1 with TRBJ2-7; the D call may be TRBD1 or TRBD2 (5 bases each). V shed 0 bases and J shed 3 bases, with 15 bases lying between them. The germline V gene has CDR1 DFQATT and CDR2 SNEGSKA (reference sequence). The CDR3 extends over 15 amino acids.